This passage covers 32 T cell receptor beta chains from one sample sequenced in a study of shared clonotypes between healthy human individuals. The assay was immunoSEQ multiplex PCR, and TCRdb's table has in-frame clones only and misses some. The table lists around 1.5 million clones, 95% to 99% of them singletons, with about 0.4% in the top ten. Source material: naive CD4+ T cells sorted from blood. Indicated subset: CD45RA+ positively selected. These receptors were taken from a man aged 30 to 39 in good health.

The chain uses TRBV27 and TRBJ2-3; 10 bases are a match to TRBD2. J was trimmed by 1 base and V by 2 bases; bases with no gene match: 6. CDR1 is MNHEY, CDR2 SMNVEV, per germline (reference sequence). The CDR3 runs to 17 residues. CDR3 region: CASSLRTSGTRTDTQYF. The CDR3 nucleotides read TGTGCCAGCAGTTTAAGGACTAGCGGAACACGCACAGATACGCAGTATTTT.

This clone has a single count. At one end the junction does not follow the germline gene, possibly because of a read error. The CDR3, as DNA: TGTGCCAGCAGTGAAGCCAGTCTGAGCTTT. It is translated as CASSEASLSF. V gene TRBV6-1 combines with J gene TRBJ1-4, with D hard to call. Germline CDR1 and CDR2: MNHNS and SASEGT. The CDR3 consists of 10 residues.

The chain employs TRBV2 and TRBJ2-1, with D possibly being TRBD2 (6 bases). V shed 6 bases and J shed 0 bases, with 15 bases lying between them. The germline V gene has CDR1 SNHLY and CDR2 FYNNEI. The CDR3 is made up of 16 amino acids. CDR3 region: CASRESGPSSYNEQFF. The CDR3, as DNA: TGTGCCAGCAGGGAAAGCGGGCCTAGCTCCTACAATGAGCAGTTCTTC. The full variable domain, its missing parts supplied by reference TRBV2 and TRBJ2-1, is EPEVTQTPSHQVTQMGQEVILRCVPISNHLYFYWYRQILGQKVEFLVSFYNNEISEKSEIFDDQFSVERPDGSNFTLKIRSTKLEDSAMYFCASRESGPSSYNEQFFGPGTRLTVL.

The chain couples TRBV2 to TRBJ1-4; D call uncertain. The V end was cut by 2 bases, the J end by 1 base, with 11 bases between. Germline V gene sequence: CDR1 SNHLY, CDR2 FYNNEI. The CDR3 covers 16 residues. The CDR3 coding sequence is TGTGCCAGCAGTGAAAGTGCCGGGGTAACTAATGAAAAACTGTTTTTT. Its protein product is CASSESAGVTNEKLFF.

This chain joins TRBV27 and TRBJ2-5; no reliable D call. The germline CDR1 and CDR2 sequences are MNHEY and SMNVEV (reference sequence). Trimming cost V 5 bases and J 0 bases, with 13 bases left between them. The CDR3 is 15 residues long. CDR3 nucleotides: TGTGCCAGCAGTCCTGACTTCGTGTACCAAGAGACCCAGTACTTC. Its translation: CASSPDFVYQETQYF.

The chain combines TRBV9 with TRBJ2-7; D call uncertain. Trimming took off 2 bases at V and 5 bases at J, with 14 bases between the two ends. From germline, CDR1 is SGDLS and CDR2 YYNGEE. The CDR3 has 14 residues. CDR3 DNA sequence: TGTGCCAGCAGCGTTACTATGGGTAGTAACGAGCAGTACTTC. Translating gives CASSVTMGSNEQYF.

The J gene is TRBJ1-4, the V gene TRBV25-1; D call uncertain. The V end was cut by 6 bases, the J end by 2 bases, with 19 bases between. Per germline, CDR1 MGHDK and CDR2 SYGVNS. This CDR3 comprises 17 residues. CDR3 loop: CASRPPVHSATNEKLFF. The CDR3 DNA reads as TGTGCCAGCAGACCTCCGGTACACAGTGCCACTAATGAAAAACTGTTTTTT.

The chain has TRBV5-1 and TRBJ2-1; 10 bases are shared with TRBD2. V dropped 0 bases and J dropped 5; count of bases not matched to a gene: 11. CDR3 length: 18 amino acids. The V gene's germline CDR1 is SGHRS and CDR2 YFSETQ. This chain's CDR3 is CASSLDSRTSGWDNEQFF. The CDR3, as DNA: TGCGCCAGCAGCTTGGATTCCAGGACTAGCGGATGGGACAATGAGCAGTTCTTC.

The chain has TRBV5-1 and TRBJ2-5; 9 nucleotides line up with TRBD1. The trim removed 0 bases at V and 5 bases at J, leaving 8 bases unmatched. The CDR3 is 16 residues long. CDR1 SGHRS and CDR2 YFSETQ come from the germline V gene. DNA of the CDR3: TGCGCCAGCAGCTTGGCTCCGACAGGGGGTGGGGAGACCCAGTACTTC. This gives the protein CASSLAPTGGGETQYF.

This chain links TRBV19 with TRBJ2-7; TRBD1 is a possible D gene (6 bases). The CDR3 runs to 13 residues. Between the trimmed V and J ends, which lost 3 bases and 5 bases, there was a span of 11 bases. The germline CDR1 and CDR2 sequences are LNHDA and SQIVND (reference sequence). The CDR3 loop reads CASSILGAHEQYF. The CDR3 DNA sequence: TGTGCCAGTAGTATTTTGGGGGCCCACGAGCAGTACTTC.

The chain joins TRBV14 to TRBJ2-3, with D possibly TRBD1 on 6 matching bases. V lost 2 bases and J 2 bases, leaving 17 bases between the germline ends. From germline, CDR1 is SGHDN and CDR2 FVKESK. The CDR3 is made up of 17 amino acids. The CDR3 DNA reads TGTGCCAGCAGCCAAATCCAGGGACACATCATCACAGATACGCAGTATTTT. Amino acids: CASSQIQGHIITDTQYF.

The CDR3 DNA is TGTGCCAGCAGCACTGGGGCCAACGTCCTGACTTTC. Its protein product is CASSTGANVLTF. This rearrangement joins TRBV14 to TRBJ2-6; D not certain. The ends were cut back, 5 bases at V and 2 bases at J, with 1 base in the middle. The CDR3 length is 12 residues. Germline values: CDR1 SGHDN, CDR2 FVKESK.

About this clone itself: The same CDR3 also results from other DNA sequences found in this sample. This chain connects TRBV18 to TRBJ2-5; D is uncertain. The CDR3 spans 11 residues. Germline assignment: CDR1 KGHSH and CDR2 LQKENI. V gave up 1 base and J gave up 5 bases, with 2 bases separating them. CDR3 loop: CASSPLETQYF. CDR3 coding DNA: TGTGCCAGCTCACCACTGGAGACCCAGTACTTC. The variable domain in full, completed from reference TRBV18 and TRBJ2-5, reads NAGVMQNPRHLVRRRGQEARLRCSPMKGHSHVYWYRQLPEEGLKFMVYLQKENIIDESGMPKERFSAEFPKEGPSILRIQQVVRGDSAAYFCASSPLETQYFGPGTRLLVL.

V and J are TRBV9 and TRBJ2-7; 10 nucleotides match TRBD2. Germline CDR1 is SGDLS and CDR2 is YYNGEE. After removal of 0 bases from V and 7 bases from J, the junction contained 10 bases not matched to a gene. The CDR3 loop spans 16 amino acids. The CDR3 sequence: CASSVDPAGGFWEQYF. The CDR3 DNA follows: TGTGCCAGCAGCGTAGATCCAGCGGGAGGGTTTTGGGAGCAGTACTTC.

This clone was observed a single time. One end of the junction fails to match germline, which may point to a read error. This chain uses TRBV7-7 with TRBJ1-3, with 9 bases identical to TRBD1. This CDR3 is 16 amino acids long. CDR1 and CDR2 (germline): SSHAT, FNYEAQ (reference sequence). CDR3 sequence (DNA): TGTGCTAGCAGCTCTGGACAGGGGATCTCTGGAAACACCATATATTTT. Translated, it gives CASSSGQGISGNTIYF. The whole variable domain, remainder taken from reference TRBV7-7 and TRBJ1-3, is GAGVSQSPRYKVTKRGQDVTLRCDPISSHATLYWYQQALGQGPEFLTYFNYEAQPDKSGLPSDRFSAERPEGSISTLTIQRTEQRDSAMYRCASSSGQGISGNTIYFGEGSWLTVV.

The chain employs TRBV7-9 and TRBJ2-7, with TRBD2 matching 9 bases. This CDR3 spans 15 amino acids. V was pared by 3 bases and J by 2 bases, with 5 bases of the junction left unmatched. Germline CDR1 is SEHNR and CDR2 is FQNEAQ (reference sequence). The CDR3: CASSFSGLAAYEQYF. CDR3 in DNA: TGTGCCAGCAGCTTCTCGGGACTAGCCGCCTACGAGCAGTACTTC. Full variable domain (remainder filled in from reference TRBV7-9 and TRBJ2-7): DTGVSQNPRHKITKRGQNVTFRCDPISEHNRLYWYRQTLGQGPEFLTYFQNEAQLEKSRLLSDRFSAERPKGSFSTLEIQRTEQGDSAMYLCASSFSGLAAYEQYFGPGTRLTVT.

The rearrangement uses TRBV28 and TRBJ2-7; weak D call: TRBD2 (6 bases). The V and J ends lost 5 bases and 4 bases respectively, with 15 bases between them. Germline V lookup: CDR1 MDHEN, CDR2 SYDVKM. This CDR3 has 14 amino acids. CDR3 sequence (DNA): TGTGCCAGCAGTCTAACGGGGGATATGTACGAGCAGTACTTC. Translated, it gives CASSLTGDMYEQYF.

The chain joins TRBV5-1 to TRBJ2-6; D is unresolved. This CDR3 comprises 15 residues. Trimming removed 2 bases at V and 4 bases at J, with 10 bases between. Germline CDR1 and CDR2: SGHRS and YFSETQ. The CDR3 bases are TGCGCCAGCAGCTTTAGACCATCGGGGGCCAACGTCCTGACTTTC. The encoded protein is CASSFRPSGANVLTF.

Notes on this clone: The identical CDR3 is also encoded by other nucleotide sequences in the sample. V gene TRBV18 combines with J gene TRBJ2-3; a weak D match, TRBD2 (6 bases). CDR3 size: 14 residues. Trimming left V 2 bases short and J 3 bases short, with 9 bases between. Germline loops: CDR1 KGHSH, CDR2 LQKENI. The CDR3 sequence is CASSPIGGTDTQYF. The CDR3 nucleotides read TGTGCCAGCTCACCAATAGGAGGGACAGATACGCAGTATTTT.

The rearrangement joins TRBV29-1 to TRBJ2-1; 13 bases align to TRBD2. Germline-derived CDR1 and CDR2 are SQVTM and ANQGSEA. J lost 0 bases, V lost 4 bases, and 3 bases had no gene match. The CDR3 runs to 16 residues. CDR3 in DNA: TGCAGCGTTGGCGGGACTAGCGGGGTCTCCTACAATGAGCAGTTCTTC. Translation gives CSVGGTSGVSYNEQFF.

The V gene is TRBV27, the J gene TRBJ2-7, with 11 bases fitting TRBD2. The CDR3 is made up of 15 amino acids. From germline, CDR1 is MNHEY and CDR2 SMNVEV (reference sequence). Trimming took 6 bases from V and 2 from J; bases not matched to a gene: 6. The chain's CDR3 is CASSRGLAGAYEQYF. Here the CDR3 DNA reads TGTGCCAGCAGCCGAGGACTAGCGGGCGCCTACGAGCAGTACTTC.

The chain combines TRBV15 with TRBJ1-4; a possible D gene is TRBD1 (5 bases). Trimming took off 0 bases at V and 6 bases at J, with 11 bases between the two ends. This CDR3 contains 15 residues. From germline, CDR1 is LNHNV and CDR2 YYDKDF (reference sequence). The CDR3, as DNA: TGTGCCACCAGCAGAGATAGGGGTTCGGATGAAAAACTGTTTTTT. Translated: CATSRDRGSDEKLFF.

The V call is TRBV11-2, the J call TRBJ2-7, with TRBD2 identical over 12 bases. Germline V gene lookup returns CDR1 SGHAT and CDR2 FQNNGV. V trimming: 1 base; J trimming: 7 bases; junction bases outside the gene matches: 5. This CDR3 region has 15 residues. The CDR3 sequence: CASSLVLAGGGEQYF. In nucleotides, the CDR3 is TGTGCCAGCAGCTTAGTACTAGCGGGAGGTGGAGAGCAGTACTTC.

The V call is TRBV7-3, the J call TRBJ2-7, with a tentative D call TRBD1 (5 bases). The CDR3 is made up of 14 amino acids. Trimming removed 3 bases at V and 2 bases at J, with 11 bases between. Germline-derived CDR1 and CDR2 are SGHTA and FQGTGA. The DNA of the CDR3 is TGTGCCAGCAGCTTCGGTGACAGACCCTACGAGCAGTACTTC. Protein sequence: CASSFGDRPYEQYF.

The chain has TRBV11-2 and TRBJ1-2; 7 bases map to TRBD1. The trim removed 1 base at V and 6 bases at J, leaving 8 bases unmatched. Germline lookup yields CDR1 SGHAT and CDR2 FQNNGV. CDR3 length: 15 amino acids. The CDR3 coding sequence is TGTGCCAGCAGCTTAGCTCTCAGGGGGAGTAATGGCTACACCTTC. It specifies CASSLALRGSNGYTF.

This chain joins TRBV15 and TRBJ2-2; D ambiguous. CDR3 length: 13 amino acids. The V gene lost 6 bases and the J gene lost 0 bases, with 5 bases spanning the gap. Germline V gives CDR1 LNHNV, CDR2 YYDKDF (reference sequence). The CDR3 coding sequence is TGTGCCACCAGTGACGCGAACACCGGGGAGCTGTTTTTT. Amino acids: CATSDANTGELFF.

This chain uses TRBV7-9 with TRBJ2-3, with 7 bases aligning to TRBD2. This CDR3 contains 15 residues. Germline CDR1 SEHNR, CDR2 FQNEAQ (reference sequence). V lost 5 bases, J lost 3 bases, and 8 bases stayed unmatched. Here the CDR3 DNA reads TGTGCCAGCAGCCAAGGGCGGGAGAGTACAGATACGCAGTATTTT. Translating it yields CASSQGRESTDTQYF. Together with reference TRBV7-9 and TRBJ2-3, the CDR3 gives the full variable domain: DTGVSQNPRHKITKRGQNVTFRCDPISEHNRLYWYRQTLGQGPEFLTYFQNEAQLEKSRLLSDRFSAERPKGSFSTLEIQRTEQGDSAMYLCASSQGRESTDTQYFGPGTRLTVL.

The genes are TRBV14 and TRBJ2-7; 7 bases are a match to TRBD1. With V trimmed by 0 bases and J by 1 base, 6 bases remained unmatched. CDR1 is SGHDN and CDR2 is FVKESK in the germline V gene. This CDR3 comprises 16 residues. Written as DNA, the CDR3 is TGTGCCAGCAGCCAAGATTTCGCAGGGGGTTCCTACGAGCAGTACTTC. Translation: CASSQDFAGGSYEQYF.

The chain is built from TRBV30 and TRBJ1-2; D is perhaps TRBD1 (6 bases). V gave up 3 bases and J gave up 6 bases, with 14 bases separating them. This CDR3 has 13 residues. Germline CDR1 reads GTSNPN; CDR2 reads SVGIG (reference sequence). The CDR3 DNA is TGTGCCTGGAGAGCGCAGGGGAGGGATGGCTACACCTTC. The encoded protein is CAWRAQGRDGYTF. Full variable domain (outside the CDR3, taken from reference TRBV30 and TRBJ1-2): SQTIHQWPATLVQPVGSPLSLECTVEGTSNPNLYWYRQAAGRGLQLLFYSVGIGQISSEVPQNLSASRPQDRQFILSSKKLLLSDSGFYLCAWRAQGRDGYTFGSGTRLTVV.

This chain uses TRBV19 with TRBJ2-2; TRBD2 matches 9 bases. The CDR3 extends over 16 amino acids. Germline CDR1 reads LNHDA; CDR2 reads SQIVND (reference sequence). With 5 bases clipped from V and 2 bases from J, the junction kept 6 bases outside the gene matches. The CDR3 sequence: CASSVRLAVNTGELFF. The CDR3 region has the DNA TGTGCCAGTAGTGTCAGACTAGCGGTTAACACCGGGGAGCTGTTTTTT.

The rearrangement uses TRBV2 and TRBJ2-7; no definite D call. Germline lookup yields CDR1 SNHLY and CDR2 FYNNEI. Trimming stripped 10 bases from V and 4 bases from J, with 23 bases between. CDR3 length: 15 amino acids. The CDR3 region has the DNA TGTGCCACCAAGAAGGACGGGCCACTATTTTACGAGCAGTACTTC. Encoded protein: CATKKDGPLFYEQYF.

J is TRBJ2-1 and V is TRBV4-1; 8 bases are shared with TRBD1. CDR1 and CDR2 (germline): MGHRA, YSYEKL. The CDR3 has 17 amino acids. The ends lost 1 base at V and 1 base at J; junction bases unmatched: 6. CDR3 residues: CASSQGTGGFSYNEQFF. The CDR3 DNA is TGCGCCAGCAGCCAAGGCACAGGGGGGTTTTCCTACAATGAGCAGTTCTTC.